The clone carrying this T cell receptor (beta chain) came up a few times. Its cognate antigen is unknown. These data belong to a study of regulatory T cells in long-lasting Graves disease. Study-wide background: Over-5-year antithyroid drug use with positive TSH receptor antibodies defined persistent Graves' disease in the study.

Indicated time point: persistent/refractory GD, antithyroid drugs over 5 years with positive TRAb. After RNA was extracted from PBMCs, the TCR library was made from it. Both iRepertoire HTBI primers and Arm-PCR of CDR3 regions were used to build the TCR beta libraries. TCRdb used MiXCR to reprocess the multiplex PCR reads, holding one entry per CDR3 protein. This sample has hundreds of thousands of distinct CDR3 sequences; about a fifth occur once, and the top ten carry about 7%. General observations from the study: Less diverse TCR repertoires were seen in persistent Graves' patients than in newly diagnosed ones. Between persistent patients, about 2,700 public clonotypes were shared, exceeding the roughly 1,000 shared between new patients.

Sequenced here: peripheral blood mononuclear cells (PBMCs), sampled when the disease was refractory, from a patient treated with antithyroid drugs. The origin of this receptor is a female donor with Graves disease.

Here the CDR3 reads CASSLTKNYEQYF. The CDR3 DNA is TGTGCCAGCAGTTTAACGAAAAACTACGAGCAGTACTTC. V and J are TRBV12-3 or TRBV12-4 and TRBJ2-7; unclear D gene. The CDR3 sequence is 13 residues long. Between the trimmed V and J ends, which lost 2 bases and 3 bases, there was a span of 8 bases.